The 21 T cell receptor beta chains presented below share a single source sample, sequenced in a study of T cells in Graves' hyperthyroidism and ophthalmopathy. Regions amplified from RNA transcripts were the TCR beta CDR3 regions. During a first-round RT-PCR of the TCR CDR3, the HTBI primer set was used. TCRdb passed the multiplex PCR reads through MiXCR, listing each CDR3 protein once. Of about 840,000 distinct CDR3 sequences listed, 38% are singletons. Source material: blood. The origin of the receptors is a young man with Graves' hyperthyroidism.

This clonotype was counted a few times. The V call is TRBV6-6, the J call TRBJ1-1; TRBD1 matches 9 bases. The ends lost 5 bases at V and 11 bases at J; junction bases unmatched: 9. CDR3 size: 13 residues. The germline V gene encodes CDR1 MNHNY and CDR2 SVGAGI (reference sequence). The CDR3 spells CASSERDRERAFF. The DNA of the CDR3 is TGTGCCAGCAGTGAACGGGACAGGGAACGCGCTTTCTTT.

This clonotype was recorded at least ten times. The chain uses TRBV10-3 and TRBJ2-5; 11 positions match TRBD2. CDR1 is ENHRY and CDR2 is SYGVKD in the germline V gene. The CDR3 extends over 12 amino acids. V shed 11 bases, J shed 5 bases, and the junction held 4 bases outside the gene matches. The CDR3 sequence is CAASGGQETQYF. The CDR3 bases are TGTGCCGCTAGCGGGGGGCAGGAGACCCAGTACTTC.

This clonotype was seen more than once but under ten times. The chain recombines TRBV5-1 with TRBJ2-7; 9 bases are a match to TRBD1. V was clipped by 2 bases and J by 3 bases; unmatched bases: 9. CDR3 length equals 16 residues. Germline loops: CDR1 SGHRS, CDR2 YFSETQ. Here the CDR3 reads CASSFQVPGQGYEQYF. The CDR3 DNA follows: TGCGCCAGCAGCTTTCAAGTACCGGGACAGGGCTACGAGCAGTACTTC.

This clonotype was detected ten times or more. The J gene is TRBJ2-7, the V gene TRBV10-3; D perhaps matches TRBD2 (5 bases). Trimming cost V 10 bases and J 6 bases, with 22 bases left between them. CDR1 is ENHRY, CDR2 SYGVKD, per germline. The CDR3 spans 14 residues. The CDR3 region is CATTSEGAPSEQYF. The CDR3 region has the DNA TGTGCCACTACCTCCGAGGGCGCCCCGAGCGAGCAGTACTTC.

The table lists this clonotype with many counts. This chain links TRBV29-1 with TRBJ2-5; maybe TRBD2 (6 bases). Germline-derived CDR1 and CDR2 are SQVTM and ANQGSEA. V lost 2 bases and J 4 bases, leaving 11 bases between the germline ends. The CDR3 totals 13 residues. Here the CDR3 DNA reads TGCAGCGTTGAATGGGAGGACCCAGAGACCCAGTACTTC. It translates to CSVEWEDPETQYF.

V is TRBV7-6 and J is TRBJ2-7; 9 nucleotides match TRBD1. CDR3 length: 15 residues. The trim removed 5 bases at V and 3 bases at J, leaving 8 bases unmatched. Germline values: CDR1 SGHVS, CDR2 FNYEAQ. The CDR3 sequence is CASSRPGQGVYEQYF. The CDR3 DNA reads TGTGCCAGCAGCCGTCCGGGACAGGGTGTCTACGAGCAGTACTTC. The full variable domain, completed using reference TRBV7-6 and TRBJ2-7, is GAGVSQSPRYKVTKRGQDVALRCDPISGHVSLYWYRQALGQGPEFLTYFNYEAQQDKSGLPNDRFSAERPEGSISTLTIQRTEQRDSAMYRCASSRPGQGVYEQYFGPGTRLTVT.

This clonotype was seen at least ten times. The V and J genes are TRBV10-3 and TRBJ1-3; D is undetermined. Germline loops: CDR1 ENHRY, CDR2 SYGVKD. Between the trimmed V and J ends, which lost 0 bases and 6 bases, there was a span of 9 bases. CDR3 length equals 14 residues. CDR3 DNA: TGTGCCATCAGTGAGTCGACTCGGGTAAACACCATATATTTT. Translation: CAISESTRVNTIYF.

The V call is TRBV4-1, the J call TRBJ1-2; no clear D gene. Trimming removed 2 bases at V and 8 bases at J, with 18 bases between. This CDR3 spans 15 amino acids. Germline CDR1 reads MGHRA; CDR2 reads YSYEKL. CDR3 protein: CASSQRGYISEGYTF. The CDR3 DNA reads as TGCGCCAGCAGCCAAAGAGGATACATATCTGAGGGCTACACCTTC.

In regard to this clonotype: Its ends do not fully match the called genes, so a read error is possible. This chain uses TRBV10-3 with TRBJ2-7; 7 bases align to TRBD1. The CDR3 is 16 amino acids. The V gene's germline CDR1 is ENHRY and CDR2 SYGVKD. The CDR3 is CASSPTGTVSSYEQYF. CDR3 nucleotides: TGTGCCAGCAGTCCAACCGGGACAGTAAGCTCCTACGAGCAGTACTTC.

CDR3 DNA: TGTGCCAGCAGCTCTACTAGCGGGAGACCCGGGGAGCTGTTTTTT. Protein product: CASSSTSGRPGELFF. V gene TRBV7-9 combines with J gene TRBJ2-2, with 11 bases that match TRBD2. The CDR3 is made up of 15 amino acids. The V gene's germline CDR1 is SEHNR and CDR2 FQNEAQ (reference sequence). The junction had 4 bases not matched to a gene; V was cut back by 4 bases and J by 6 bases.

The CDR3 protein is CATFGQGGNYGYTF. The CDR3 DNA is TGTGCCACCTTCGGACAGGGAGGGAACTATGGCTACACCTTC. The chain carries TRBV15 and TRBJ1-2, with 8 positions matching TRBD1. The V gene's germline CDR1 is LNHNV and CDR2 YYDKDF (reference sequence). Trimming removed 8 bases from V and 2 bases from J; junction bases left unmatched: 7. The CDR3 is 14 residues long.

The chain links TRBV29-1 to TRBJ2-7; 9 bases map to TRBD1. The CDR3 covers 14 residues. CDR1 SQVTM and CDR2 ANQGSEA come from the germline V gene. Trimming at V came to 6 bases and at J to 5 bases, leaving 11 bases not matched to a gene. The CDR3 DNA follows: TGCAGCGTCGCGCCGGGACAGGGCGGCGACGAGCAGTACTTC. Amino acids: CSVAPGQGGDEQYF.

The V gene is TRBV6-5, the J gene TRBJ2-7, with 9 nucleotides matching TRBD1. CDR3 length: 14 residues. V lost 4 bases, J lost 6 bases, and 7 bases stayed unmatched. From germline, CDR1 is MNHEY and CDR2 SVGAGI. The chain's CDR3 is CASSFPDRGGEQYF. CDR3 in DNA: TGTGCCAGCAGTTTCCCCGACAGGGGGGGCGAGCAGTACTTC.

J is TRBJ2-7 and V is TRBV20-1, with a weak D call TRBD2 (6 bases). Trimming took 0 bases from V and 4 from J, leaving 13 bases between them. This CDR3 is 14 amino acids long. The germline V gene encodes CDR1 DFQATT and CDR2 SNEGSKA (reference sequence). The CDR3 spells CSAREAGDSYEQYF. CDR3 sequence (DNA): TGCAGTGCTAGAGAGGCCGGGGACTCGTACGAGCAGTACTTC.

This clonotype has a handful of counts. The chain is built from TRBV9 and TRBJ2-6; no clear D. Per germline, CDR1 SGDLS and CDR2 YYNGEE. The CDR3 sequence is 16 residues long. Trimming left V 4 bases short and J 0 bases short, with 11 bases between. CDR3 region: CASSPRPSSGANVLTF. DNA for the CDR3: TGTGCCAGCAGCCCTCGCCCCAGCTCTGGGGCCAACGTCCTGACTTTC.

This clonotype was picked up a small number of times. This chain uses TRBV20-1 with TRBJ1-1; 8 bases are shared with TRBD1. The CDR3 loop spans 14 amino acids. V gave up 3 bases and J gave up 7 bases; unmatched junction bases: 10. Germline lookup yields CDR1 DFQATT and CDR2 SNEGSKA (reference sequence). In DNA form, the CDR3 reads TGCAGTGCTAGGGACCCCGGGACAGGCCTTGAAGCTTTCTTT. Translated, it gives CSARDPGTGLEAFF.

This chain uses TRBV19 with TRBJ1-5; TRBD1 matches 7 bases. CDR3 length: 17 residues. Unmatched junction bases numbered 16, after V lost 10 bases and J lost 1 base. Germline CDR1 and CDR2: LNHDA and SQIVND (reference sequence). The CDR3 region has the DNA TGTGCCAACATAGACAGGGAGAGTCGTAGCAGCAATCAGCCCCAGCATTTT. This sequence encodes CANIDRESRSSNQPQHF.

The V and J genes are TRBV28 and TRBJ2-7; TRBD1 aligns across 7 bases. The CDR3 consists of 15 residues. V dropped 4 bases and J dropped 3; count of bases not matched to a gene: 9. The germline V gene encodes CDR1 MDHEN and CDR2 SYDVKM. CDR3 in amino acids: CASSSPGQTYYEQYF. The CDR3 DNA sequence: TGTGCCAGCAGTTCCCCGGGACAGACTTACTACGAGCAGTACTTC. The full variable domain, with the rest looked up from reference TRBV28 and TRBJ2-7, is DVKVTQSSRYLVKRTGEKVFLECVQDMDHENMFWYRQDPGLGLRLIYFSYDVKMKEKGDIPEGYSVSREKKERFSLILESASTNQTSMYLCASSSPGQTYYEQYFGPGTRLTVT.

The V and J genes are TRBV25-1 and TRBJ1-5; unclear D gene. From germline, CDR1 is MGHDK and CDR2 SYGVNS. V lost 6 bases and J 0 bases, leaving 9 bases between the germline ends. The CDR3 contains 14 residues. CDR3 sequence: CASSPHNSNQPQHF. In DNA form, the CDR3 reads TGTGCCAGCAGCCCTCATAATAGCAATCAGCCCCAGCATTTT.

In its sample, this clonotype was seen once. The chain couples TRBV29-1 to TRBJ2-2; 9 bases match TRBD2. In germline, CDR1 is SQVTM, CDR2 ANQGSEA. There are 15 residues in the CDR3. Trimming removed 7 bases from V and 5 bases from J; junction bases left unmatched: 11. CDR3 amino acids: CSGGGGGSETGELFF. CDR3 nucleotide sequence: TGCAGCGGCGGCGGGGGGGGGAGTGAAACCGGGGAGCTGTTTTTT.

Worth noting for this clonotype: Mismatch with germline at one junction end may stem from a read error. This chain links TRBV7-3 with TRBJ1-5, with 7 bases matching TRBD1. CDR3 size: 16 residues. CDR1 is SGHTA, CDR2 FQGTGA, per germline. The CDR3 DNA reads TGCGCCAGCAGCCATCCCGGGAGGGGGCAATATCAGCCCCAGCATTTT. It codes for CASSHPGRGQYQPQHF.